Shown below are 31 T cell receptor beta chains from a single sample sequenced in a study of T cell repertoires in cytomegalovirus infection. Each CDR3 protein gets one entry after TCRdb re-called the reads with MiXCR. The sample lists some 440,000 distinct CDR3 sequences; approximately 31% were seen once. Sequencing was carried out using PBMCs. These receptors were collected from a human donor in good health (CMV status not recorded). Some clones in this sample may be carry-over from other donors' samples.

This sequence joins TRBV6-1 and TRBJ1-2; D is unresolved. Germline V CDR1 and CDR2: MNHNS, SASEGT. V was clipped by 1 base and J by 6 bases, with 18 bases between them. The CDR3 has 16 amino acids. The CDR3 loop is CASSEGIMTDFNGYTF. The DNA for the CDR3 is TGTGCCAGCAGTGAAGGCATTATGACGGACTTTAATGGCTACACCTTC.

This clonotype was seen more than once but under ten times. This chain links TRBV6-5 with TRBJ1-1; D gene unclear. The V end was cut by 2 bases, the J end by 6 bases, with 16 bases between. The CDR3 covers 15 residues. CDR1 and CDR2 (germline): MNHEY, SVGAGI. CDR3 in amino acids: CASSYTTLAGPEAFF. CDR3 DNA: TGTGCCAGCAGTTACACCACCCTAGCGGGCCCTGAAGCTTTCTTT.

The V and J genes are TRBV4-1 and TRBJ2-7; D uncertain. V was clipped by 8 bases and J by 0 bases, with 17 bases between them. CDR1 is MGHRA, CDR2 YSYEKL, per germline. The CDR3 sequence is 15 residues long. CDR3 nucleotides: TGCGCCAGCTCCCCAACAGTACCCAGCTCCTACGAGCAGTACTTC. Residues: CASSPTVPSSYEQYF.

This clonotype was observed a handful of times. The rearrangement joins TRBV20-1 to TRBJ1-5; D call uncertain. Germline V gives CDR1 DFQATT, CDR2 SNEGSKA (reference sequence). The CDR3 has 12 amino acids. Trimming stripped 3 bases from V and 5 bases from J, with 8 bases between. The CDR3 nucleotides read TGCAGTGCTAGGAGCTGGGATCAGCCCCAGCATTTT. Translating gives CSARSWDQPQHF.

This clonotype was seen repeatedly, ten times or more. The gene calls are TRBV5-4 and TRBJ1-1; D gene ambiguous. The germline gives CDR1 SGHNT, CDR2 YYREEE (reference sequence). V was pared by 3 bases and J by 4 bases, with 19 bases between. The CDR3 totals 16 residues. This CDR3 is CASSYSGLVRGTEAFF. The CDR3, as DNA: TGTGCCAGCAGCTACTCCGGGCTAGTTCGTGGCACTGAAGCTTTCTTT.

This chain uses TRBV4-2 with TRBJ1-1; D call uncertain. V lost 1 base and J 5 bases, leaving 11 bases between the germline ends. CDR1 LGHNA and CDR2 YNFKEQ come from the germline V gene. The CDR3 runs to 14 residues. CDR3 amino acids: CASSQVLAGTEAFF. CDR3 coding DNA: TGTGCCAGCAGCCAAGTCTTAGCGGGGACTGAAGCTTTCTTT.

This clonotype turned up a few times. The chain couples TRBV6-8 to TRBJ2-3; D is possibly TRBD2 (6 bases). CDR1 is MNHGY, CDR2 SAAAGT, per germline. The CDR3 covers 13 residues. V was cut by 3 bases and J by 4 bases, with 8 bases left in between. The CDR3 region is CASSYGGPDTQYF. Written as DNA, the CDR3 is TGTGCCAGCAGTTATGGAGGGCCAGATACGCAGTATTTT.

This clonotype was counted a few times. This chain joins TRBV6-5 and TRBJ1-1, with 7 bases fitting TRBD1. The CDR3 sequence is 12 residues long. Losses at the gene ends were 8 bases for V and 4 bases for J; bases not matched to a gene: 4. Germline lookup yields CDR1 MNHEY and CDR2 SVGAGI. CDR3 DNA sequence: TGTGCCAGCTCAGGGGGGAGCACTGAAGCTTTCTTT. Its protein product is CASSGGSTEAFF.

This rearrangement joins TRBV20-1 to TRBJ2-1; tentatively, D is TRBD1 or TRBD2 (7 bases each). Germline CDR1 DFQATT, CDR2 SNEGSKA (reference sequence). CDR3 length: 14 amino acids. V shed 3 bases and J shed 9 bases, with 18 bases lying between them. The DNA for the CDR3 is TGCAGTGCTAGTTGGGAGGGGGCCGTCGTTGAGCAGTTCTTC. It codes for CSASWEGAVVEQFF.

As concerns this clonotype: The junction and the germline gene differ at one end; a read error may be behind it. CDR3 protein: CASEPGQGGQELFF. For the CDR3, the DNA is TGTGCCAGCGAGCCGGGACAGGGAGGCCAGGAGCTGTTCTTC. The V and J genes are TRBV12-3 or TRBV12-4 and TRBJ2-1; 9 positions match TRBD1. The CDR3 loop spans 14 amino acids.

This clonotype has a count of ten or more. The chain combines TRBV7-2 with TRBJ2-5, with 11 bases identical to TRBD2. The J segment lost 5 bases and the V segment lost 5 bases, leaving 7 bases of the junction unmatched. The CDR3 is made up of 15 amino acids. Germline V lookup: CDR1 SGHTA, CDR2 FQGNSA. Written as DNA, the CDR3 is TGTGCCAGCAGCCCTGGGACTAGCGGTTTTGAGACCCAGTACTTC. It encodes CASSPGTSGFETQYF.

V usage is TRBV12-3 or TRBV12-4 and J usage is TRBJ2-2, with D unclear. The CDR3 loop spans 16 amino acids. V gave up 1 base and J gave up 1 base, with 10 bases separating them. The CDR3 nucleotides read TGTGCCAGCAGTTTAGACGGGCCATTGAACACCGGGGAGCTGTTTTTT. This translates into CASSLDGPLNTGELFF.

This clonotype was seen only a few times. The CDR3 is CSARGGPSLDTQYF. The CDR3, as DNA: TGCAGTGCTCGCGGGGGACCGTCGCTCGATACGCAGTATTTT. This rearrangement joins TRBV20-1 to TRBJ2-3; 7 nucleotides line up with TRBD2. The CDR3 runs 14 residues. V was pared by 5 bases and J by 6 bases, with 11 bases of the junction left unmatched. Germline CDR1 reads DFQATT; CDR2 reads SNEGSKA (reference sequence).

This clonotype came up many times. This sequence joins TRBV11-2 and TRBJ2-3; no definite D call. Trimming took off 4 bases at V and 5 bases at J, with 4 bases between the two ends. The CDR3 totals 11 residues. Per germline, CDR1 SGHAT and CDR2 FQNNGV. CDR3 amino acids: CASSSKDTQYF. The CDR3 nucleotides are TGTGCCAGCAGCTCTAAAGATACGCAGTATTTT.

This clonotype showed up just a few times. The V and J genes are TRBV29-1 and TRBJ1-6; the D gene is possibly TRBD1 (6 bases). The germline V gene has CDR1 SQVTM and CDR2 ANQGSEA. Trimming cost V 4 bases and J 9 bases, with 13 bases left between them. The CDR3 extends over 13 amino acids. DNA of the CDR3: TGCAGCGTTGTCGGCACAGGGCGTTCACCCCTCCACTTT. As protein: CSVVGTGRSPLHF.

This clonotype was seen a few times. This sequence joins TRBV12-5 and TRBJ2-5; D is unresolved. Trimming shortened V by 3 bases and J by 7 bases, and 9 bases separated the two germline ends. Germline CDR1 is LGHNT and CDR2 is FRNRAP. The CDR3 totals 12 residues. CDR3 DNA sequence: TGTGCTAGTGGTTTTGACCTCAGGACCCAGTACTTC. Its protein product is CASGFDLRTQYF.

The chain links TRBV27 to TRBJ1-6, with no clear D. V was clipped by 5 bases and J by 7 bases, with 9 bases between them. The CDR3 consists of 13 residues. Per germline, CDR1 MNHEY and CDR2 SMNVEV (reference sequence). The CDR3 is CASSQARNSPLHF. Written as DNA, the CDR3 is TGTGCCAGCAGTCAGGCCCGCAATTCACCCCTCCACTTT.

This clonotype came up many times. The CDR3 sequence is CASSAGQFTIPNSPLHF. DNA of the CDR3: TGTGCCAGTAGTGCGGGACAGTTTACTATCCCGAATTCACCCCTCCACTTT. V usage is TRBV19 and J usage is TRBJ1-6; 7 bases are a match to TRBD1. CDR1 is LNHDA, CDR2 SQIVND, per germline (reference sequence). V gave up 5 bases and J gave up 7 bases; unmatched junction bases: 14. The CDR3 has 17 residues.

This clonotype was seen repeatedly, ten times or more. The rearrangement uses TRBV7-2 and TRBJ2-5; no firm D call. V was shortened by 1 base and J by 5 bases, with 11 bases between the two germline ends. This CDR3 has 14 residues. Looked up from germline, CDR1 is SGHTA and CDR2 is FQGNSA. CDR3 sequence (DNA): TGTGCCAGCAGCTTAGGGAGTAGCTTTGAGACCCAGTACTTC. This translates into CASSLGSSFETQYF.

To note about this clonotype: A much larger clone is a single base away; this may be a read error. It is likely a read error, because the conserved phenylalanine at the end of the CDR3 is missing. The chain recombines TRBV7-2 with TRBJ2-7; a weak D match, TRBD2 (6 bases). The ends were cut back, 4 bases at V and 2 bases at J, with 15 bases in the middle. Per germline, CDR1 SGHTA and CDR2 FQGNSA. CDR3 length equals 15 residues. The CDR3 region is CASSSEGHSPYEQYL. In nucleotides, the CDR3 is TGTGCCAGCAGCTCGGAGGGCCACAGCCCCTACGAGCAGTACTTA.

This chain connects TRBV7-6 to TRBJ2-1; 7 positions match TRBD2. Germline loops: CDR1 SGHVS, CDR2 FNYEAQ. V gave up 5 bases and J gave up 12 bases; unmatched junction bases: 10. The CDR3 runs 13 residues. The CDR3 here is CASSPGTNPLQFF. CDR3 nucleotide sequence: TGTGCCAGCAGCCCCGGGACTAACCCACTGCAGTTCTTC.

The chain employs TRBV24-1 and TRBJ1-5; D unresolved. CDR3 length: 15 residues. Trimming took 5 bases from V and 1 from J, leaving 11 bases between them. Per germline, CDR1 KGHDR and CDR2 SFDVKD. CDR3 loop: CATSGPPGSNQPQHF. In nucleotides, the CDR3 is TGTGCCACCAGTGGCCCTCCCGGGAGCAATCAGCCCCAGCATTTT.

This clonotype was seen only a few times. The V gene is TRBV7-9, the J gene TRBJ2-7; D is unresolved. Per germline, CDR1 SEHNR and CDR2 FQNEAQ (reference sequence). V was trimmed by 3 bases and J by 0 bases, leaving 12 bases between them. CDR3 length: 15 residues. This CDR3 reads CASSFSPQSSYEQYF. Written as DNA, the CDR3 is TGTGCCAGCAGCTTTAGCCCACAGAGCTCCTACGAGCAGTACTTC.

The chain uses TRBV20-1 and TRBJ1-5, with a weak D call TRBD1 (6 bases). Germline values: CDR1 DFQATT, CDR2 SNEGSKA (reference sequence). The CDR3 loop spans 14 amino acids. V lost 6 bases to trimming and J lost 0 bases, with 12 bases between them. CDR3 amino acids: CSARDTNSNQPQHF. The DNA for the CDR3 is TGCAGTGCCCGGGACACGAATAGCAATCAGCCCCAGCATTTT.

The J gene is TRBJ2-3, the V gene TRBV4-1; either TRBD1 or TRBD2 may fit D (6 bases each). Trimming took off 7 bases at V and 4 bases at J, with 21 bases between the two ends. Germline V gene data show CDR1 as MGHRA and CDR2 as YSYEKL. The CDR3 totals 16 residues. The CDR3 is CASILSGYREADTQYF. In DNA, the CDR3 is TGCGCCAGCATCCTAAGCGGTTACAGGGAGGCAGATACGCAGTATTTT.

V and J are TRBV5-4 and TRBJ2-5; TRBD2 matches at 8 bases. V shed 4 bases, J shed 8 bases, and the junction held 4 bases outside the gene matches. Germline V gene lookup returns CDR1 SGHNT and CDR2 YYREEE (reference sequence). The CDR3 is 12 residues long. The CDR3 DNA sequence: TGTGCCAGCAGCCCCGCGGGGGGCACCCAGTACTTC. Translating it yields CASSPAGGTQYF.

The chain couples TRBV27 to TRBJ2-7; the D call may be TRBD1 or TRBD2 (5 bases each). The length of the CDR3 is 13 residues. Between the trimmed V and J ends, which lost 5 bases and 7 bases, there was a span of 15 bases. Germline CDR1 MNHEY, CDR2 SMNVEV (reference sequence). CDR3 sequence (DNA): TGTGCCAGCAGTCTGGGGGAGTGGGGAGAGCAGTACTTC. Translating gives CASSLGEWGEQYF.

On this clonotype: The junction and the germline gene differ at one end; a read error may be behind it. V is TRBV7-8 and J is TRBJ1-6; 7 bases map to TRBD1. The CDR3 extends over 15 amino acids. Per the germline V gene, CDR1 is SGHVS and CDR2 is FQNEAQ. CDR3: CASSKQGLLYSPLPF. DNA for the CDR3: TGTGCCAGCAGCAAACAGGGGCTCCTGTATTCACCCCTCCCCTTT.

This chain links TRBV12-3 or TRBV12-4 with TRBJ2-1; 8 bases line up with TRBD2. V trimming: 7 bases; J trimming: 3 bases; junction bases outside the gene matches: 8. The CDR3 sequence is 15 residues long. The CDR3: CASTPGGGIYNEQFF. The CDR3 DNA is TGTGCCAGCACCCCCGGGGGGGGGATCTACAATGAGCAGTTCTTC.

This chain links TRBV7-2 with TRBJ1-2; D call uncertain. The V end lost 1 base, the J end lost 6 bases, and 9 bases lay between the germline ends. This CDR3 spans 13 amino acids. Germline CDR1 SGHTA, CDR2 FQGNSA. DNA for the CDR3: TGTGCCAGCAGCTTAGTAGTCCAGGATGGCTACACCTTC. The encoded protein is CASSLVVQDGYTF.

This rearrangement joins TRBV6-5 to TRBJ2-1, with a weak D call TRBD1 (6 bases). The germline V and J ends were trimmed by 2 bases and 2 bases, with 13 bases remaining between them. Per the germline V gene, CDR1 is MNHEY and CDR2 is SVGAGI. This CDR3 contains 16 residues. CDR3 region: CASSYTPTGTYNEQFF. For the CDR3, the DNA is TGTGCCAGCAGTTACACCCCAACAGGGACCTACAATGAGCAGTTCTTC.